The 21 T cell receptor beta chains below were found in one sample sequenced in a study of OX40 agonist ivuxolimab in advanced cancers. Clones were read by immunoSEQ multiplex PCR, and TCRdb kept only the in-frame ones, dropping some. The data show roughly 90,000 clones, with around 94% seen just once and over 2.5% held by the top ten. The sequencing used CD4+ or CD8+ T cells sorted from blood, collected in a trial of the OX40 agonist ivuxolimab. The receptors here all came from an adult with an advanced solid tumor such as melanoma, head and neck, liver or kidney cancer.

The rearrangement joins TRBV7-9 to TRBJ1-4, with a possible D match to TRBD1 (5 bases). Germline V gene sequence: CDR1 SEHNR, CDR2 FQNEAQ (reference sequence). The CDR3 contains 14 residues. V was pared by 3 bases and J by 6 bases, with 11 bases between. CDR3 protein: CASSFGQGDEKLFF. The DNA of the CDR3 is TGTGCCAGCAGCTTCGGCCAGGGTGATGAAAAACTGTTTTTT.

The chain couples TRBV11-2 to TRBJ2-7, with a possible D match to TRBD2 (6 bases). The CDR3 has 18 residues. Germline CDR1 is SGHAT and CDR2 is FQNNGV. V was shortened by 1 base and J by 5 bases, with 24 bases between the two germline ends. The CDR3 is CASSLVVPLQGLNHEQYF. The CDR3 nucleotides read TGTGCCAGCAGCTTAGTAGTCCCCCTGCAGGGACTTAACCACGAGCAGTACTTC.

J is TRBJ1-6 and V is TRBV19, with D unclear. The germline V gene encodes CDR1 LNHDA and CDR2 SQIVND (reference sequence). The CDR3 is made up of 14 amino acids. V was trimmed by 7 bases and J by 7 bases, leaving 14 bases between them. The CDR3 DNA is TGTGCCAGTACCCCCGGGAGGATGAATTCACCCCTCCACTTT. Translation: CASTPGRMNSPLHF.

The chain recombines TRBV6-6 with TRBJ1-2, with D unclear. The CDR3 runs 13 residues. V lost 4 bases, J lost 3 bases, and 9 bases lay in between. Germline V gene data show CDR1 as MNHNY and CDR2 as SVGAGI (reference sequence). In DNA form, the CDR3 reads TGTGCCAGCAGTTTTCGCACCTACTATGGCTACACCTTC. Its translation: CASSFRTYYGYTF.

This rearrangement joins TRBV10-1 to TRBJ2-7, with D perhaps TRBD2 (5 bases). V lost 3 bases and J lost 5, with 20 bases in between. The CDR3 runs to 16 residues. The germline gives CDR1 WNHNN, CDR2 SYGVQD (reference sequence). CDR3 bases: TGCGCCAGCAGTGACGCCGGACTTCTGGTTCGGGACGAGCAGTACTTC. Translation: CASSDAGLLVRDEQYF.

This chain connects TRBV27 to TRBJ2-7; D remains ambiguous. The V gene lost 8 bases and the J gene lost 5 bases, with 13 bases spanning the gap. Germline assignment: CDR1 MNHEY and CDR2 SMNVEV (reference sequence). CDR3 length: 12 residues. In DNA form, the CDR3 reads TGTGCCAGCGCCAGAGCTGGGCACGAGCAGTACTTC. Residues: CASARAGHEQYF.

The chain combines TRBV4-2 with TRBJ2-1; weak D call: TRBD1 (5 bases). The V gene lost 0 bases and the J gene lost 5 bases, with 11 bases spanning the gap. This CDR3 contains 15 residues. CDR1 and CDR2 from the germline V gene are LGHNA and YNFKEQ. The CDR3 loop is CASSQEWGPNNEQFF. In DNA, the CDR3 is TGTGCCAGCAGCCAAGAATGGGGCCCCAACAATGAGCAGTTCTTC.

This chain joins TRBV5-1 and TRBJ2-1, with a weak D call TRBD2 (5 bases). V was clipped by 4 bases and J by 9 bases, with 14 bases between them. Germline CDR1 and CDR2: SGHRS and YFSETQ. This CDR3 has 13 amino acids. CDR3 in DNA: TGCGCCAGCAGCCTGACTAATTTAGGTGAGCAGTTCTTC. Translation: CASSLTNLGEQFF.

This chain connects TRBV27 to TRBJ2-2; D unresolved. Deletions cut 0 bases from V and 3 bases from J, with 11 bases between. CDR3 length: 16 amino acids. Germline CDR1 MNHEY, CDR2 SMNVEV (reference sequence). CDR3 nucleotide sequence: TGTGCCAGCAGTTTATCGGGCACCGTCTACACCGGGGAGCTGTTTTTT. Translation: CASSLSGTVYTGELFF.

The rearrangement joins TRBV4-3 to TRBJ2-5; 8 positions match TRBD2. Germline trimming cut 4 bases from V and 6 bases from J; bases unmatched to any gene: 4. Germline loops: CDR1 LGHNA, CDR2 YSLEER. The CDR3 covers 13 residues. CDR3 amino acids: CASSLGLEKTQYF. CDR3 coding DNA: TGCGCCAGCAGCCTGGGACTAGAGAAGACCCAGTACTTC.

The gene calls are TRBV7-8 and TRBJ2-2, with D possibly being TRBD2 (5 bases). V lost 5 bases to trimming and J lost 1 base, with 17 bases between them. This CDR3 has 17 residues. Germline V CDR1 and CDR2: SGHVS, FQNEAQ. CDR3 in DNA: TGTGCCAGCAGCCTCCCAGGACGGGAAATGAACACCGGGGAGCTGTTTTTT. Protein: CASSLPGREMNTGELFF.

The chain links TRBV4-1 to TRBJ2-7; D ambiguous. CDR3 length: 13 amino acids. The V gene lost 4 bases and the J gene lost 2 bases, with 9 bases spanning the gap. Germline V gives CDR1 MGHRA, CDR2 YSYEKL. CDR3 in DNA: TGCGCCAGCAGCCTTGCCACAACCTACGAGCAGTACTTC. Residues: CASSLATTYEQYF.

The rearrangement uses TRBV6-5 and TRBJ2-2; 8 bases fit TRBD1. CDR3 size: 16 residues. Germline V gives CDR1 MNHEY, CDR2 SVGAGI. J was trimmed by 4 bases and V by 4 bases; bases with no gene match: 8. CDR3 residues: CASSSRQGPSTGELFF. CDR3 DNA: TGTGCCAGCAGTTCCCGACAGGGGCCATCCACCGGGGAGCTGTTTTTT.

This clone was seen a single time. V usage is TRBV27 and J usage is TRBJ1-2; D is uncertain. The CDR3 is made up of 16 amino acids. V was clipped by 0 bases and J by 5 bases, with 16 bases between them. Germline loops: CDR1 MNHEY, CDR2 SMNVEV (reference sequence). This chain's CDR3 is CASSLSHPAGLYGYTF. In DNA form, the CDR3 reads TGTGCCAGCAGTTTATCTCACCCAGCAGGTTTATATGGCTACACCTTC.

This clone was observed a single time. This chain connects TRBV7-2 to TRBJ2-3, with D tentatively TRBD1 (5 bases). The CDR3 sequence is 14 residues long. The V and J ends lost 4 bases and 3 bases respectively, with 11 bases between them. Per the germline V gene, CDR1 is SGHTA and CDR2 is FQGNSA. The CDR3 here is CASSYLGPTDTQYF. The CDR3 DNA is TGTGCCAGCAGCTACTTGGGGCCTACAGATACGCAGTATTTT.

The chain carries TRBV5-1 and TRBJ2-2; no definite D call. The CDR3 covers 15 residues. V shed 2 bases and J shed 3 bases, with 11 bases lying between them. Germline CDR1 is SGHRS and CDR2 is YFSETQ. CDR3 in DNA: TGCGCCAGCAGCTTCGCTGGCGGTGACACCGGGGAGCTGTTTTTT. Translated, it gives CASSFAGGDTGELFF.

J is TRBJ2-7 and V is TRBV7-9, with TRBD2 identical over 10 bases. The CDR3 sequence is 17 residues long. Germline V gene sequence: CDR1 SEHNR, CDR2 FQNEAQ (reference sequence). V lost 3 bases to trimming and J lost 0 bases; unmatched junction nucleotides: 8. The CDR3 nucleotides are TGTGCCAGCAGCTTGAGGACTAGCGGTCCGAGCTCCTACGAGCAGTACTTC. It translates to CASSLRTSGPSSYEQYF.

The chain has TRBV19 and TRBJ2-7; 10 bases map to TRBD1. Germline V gene data show CDR1 as LNHDA and CDR2 as SQIVND (reference sequence). V shed 8 bases, J shed 6 bases, and the junction held 10 bases outside the gene matches. This CDR3 region has 14 residues. CDR3 sequence: CASRLTRDRGEQYF. The CDR3 DNA is TGTGCCAGTCGACTCACCCGGGACAGGGGCGAGCAGTACTTC.

This chain joins TRBV7-8 and TRBJ2-7, with D maybe TRBD2 (5 bases). Germline V gene data show CDR1 as SGHVS and CDR2 as FQNEAQ. V lost 5 bases to trimming and J lost 6 bases, with 11 bases between them. The CDR3 is 12 residues long. CDR3 nucleotides: TGTGCCAGCAGCCTCGGACTGCTCGAGCAGTACTTC. This translates into CASSLGLLEQYF. Combining the CDR3 with reference TRBV7-8 and TRBJ2-7 gives the whole variable domain GAGVSQSPRYKVAKRGQDVALRCDPISGHVSLFWYQQALGQGPEFLTYFQNEAQLDKSGLPSDRFFAERPEGSVSTLKIQRTQQEDSAVYLCASSLGLLEQYFGPGTRLTVT.

The gene calls are TRBV15 and TRBJ1-2, with D possibly TRBD1 on 6 matching bases. The V and J ends lost 0 bases and 4 bases respectively, with 18 bases between them. Germline V CDR1 and CDR2: LNHNV, YYDKDF (reference sequence). The CDR3 runs 17 residues. DNA for the CDR3: TGTGCCACCAGCAGAGAGTGGGGGGGCGCCGACGGCTATGGCTACACCTTC. It translates to CATSREWGGADGYGYTF.

CDR3 sequence: CASSLVEAGQPYGQPQHF. Here the CDR3 DNA reads TGTGCCAGCAGCTTAGTTGAGGCAGGTCAACCCTACGGGCAGCCCCAGCATTTT. The rearrangement joins TRBV7-8 to TRBJ1-5; D call uncertain. The germline gives CDR1 SGHVS, CDR2 FQNEAQ. Trimming removed 1 base at V and 7 bases at J, with 23 bases between. This CDR3 contains 18 residues.